This T cell receptor (beta chain) comes out of a study of response to subunit inactivated influenza vaccine. A word on this clonotype: The antigen is unknown.

Each CDR3 protein is one row after TCRdb ran MiXCR on the RT-PCR reads. The profile covers 500,000 to 750,000 distinct CDR3 sequences, with 14% appearing a single time and 11% taken by the ten largest. V shed 0 bases and J shed 7 bases, with 16 bases lying between them. The CDR3 is made up of 16 amino acids. Germline assignment: CDR1 SGHAT and CDR2 FQNNGV. Study-wide results and limits: Only a handful of new T cells, the authors suggested, are recruited with each seasonal influenza vaccination.

The TCR comes from a man aged 50-60 years who received an inactivated influenza vaccine. The sequences come from PBMCs from blood, collected 11 to 12 days after vaccination. The chain recombines TRBV11-2 with TRBJ2-1; D is possibly TRBD2 (5 bases). The CDR3 bases are TGTGCCAGCAGCTTAGATGTGAGGGCAGCTTGGAATGAGCAGTTCTTC. It encodes CASSLDVRAAWNEQFF.